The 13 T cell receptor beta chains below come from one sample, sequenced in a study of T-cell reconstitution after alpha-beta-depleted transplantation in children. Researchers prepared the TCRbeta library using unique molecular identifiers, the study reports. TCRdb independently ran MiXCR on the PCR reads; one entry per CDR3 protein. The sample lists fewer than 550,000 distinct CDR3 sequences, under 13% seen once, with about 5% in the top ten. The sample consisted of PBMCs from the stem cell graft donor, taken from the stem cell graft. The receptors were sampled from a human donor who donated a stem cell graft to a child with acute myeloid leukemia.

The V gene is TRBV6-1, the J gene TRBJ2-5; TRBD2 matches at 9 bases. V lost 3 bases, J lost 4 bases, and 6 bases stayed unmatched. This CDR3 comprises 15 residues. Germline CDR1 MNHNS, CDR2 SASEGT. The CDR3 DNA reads TGTGCCAGCAGTGACTGGCTAGCGGGAAGAGAGACCCAGTACTTC. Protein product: CASSDWLAGRETQYF.

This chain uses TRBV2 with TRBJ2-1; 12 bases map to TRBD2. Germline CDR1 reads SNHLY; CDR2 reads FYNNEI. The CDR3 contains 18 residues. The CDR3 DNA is TGTACCTGCTGTTTAAAAAGACGACTAGCGGGAGTCTACAATGAGCAGTTCTTC. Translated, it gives CTCCLKRRLAGVYNEQFF.

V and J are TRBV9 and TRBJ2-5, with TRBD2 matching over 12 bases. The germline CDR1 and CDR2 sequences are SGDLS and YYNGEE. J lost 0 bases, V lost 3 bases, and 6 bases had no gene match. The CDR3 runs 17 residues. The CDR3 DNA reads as TGTGCCAGCAGCGCGGCTAGGACTAGCGGGGACCAAGAGACCCAGTACTTC. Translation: CASSAARTSGDQETQYF.

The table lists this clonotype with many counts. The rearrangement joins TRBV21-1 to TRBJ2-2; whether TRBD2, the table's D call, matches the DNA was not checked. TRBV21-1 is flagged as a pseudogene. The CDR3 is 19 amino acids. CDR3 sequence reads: CASSKGPPSGGAGTGELFF. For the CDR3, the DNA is TGTGCCAGCAGCAAAGGGCCCCCTAGCGGGGGGGCTGGGACCGGGGAGCTGTTTTTT.

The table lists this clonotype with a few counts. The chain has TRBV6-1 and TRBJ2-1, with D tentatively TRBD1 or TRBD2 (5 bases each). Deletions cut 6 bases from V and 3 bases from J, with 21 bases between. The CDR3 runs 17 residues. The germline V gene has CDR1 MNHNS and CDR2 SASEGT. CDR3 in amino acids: CASRMSAPGRSYNEQFF. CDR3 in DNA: TGTGCCAGCAGGATGAGTGCGCCGGGACGAAGCTACAATGAGCAGTTCTTC.

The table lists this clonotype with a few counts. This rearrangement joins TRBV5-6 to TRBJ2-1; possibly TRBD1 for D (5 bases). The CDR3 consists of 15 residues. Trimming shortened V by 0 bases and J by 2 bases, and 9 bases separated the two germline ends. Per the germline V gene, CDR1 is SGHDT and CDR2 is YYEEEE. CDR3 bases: TGTGCCAGCAGCTTGGGCAGGGTAACCTACAATGAGCAGTTCTTC. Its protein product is CASSLGRVTYNEQFF.

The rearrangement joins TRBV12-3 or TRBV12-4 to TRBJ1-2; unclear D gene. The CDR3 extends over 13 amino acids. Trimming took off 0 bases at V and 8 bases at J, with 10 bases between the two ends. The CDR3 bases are TGTGCCAGCAGTTTAGCGCTCGGGCGCGGCTACACCTTC. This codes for CASSLALGRGYTF.

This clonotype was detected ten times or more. Here the CDR3 reads CSVEEVARAKNIQYF. In nucleotides, the CDR3 is TGCAGCGTTGAAGAAGTAGCGCGAGCCAAAAACATTCAGTACTTC. This chain connects TRBV29-1 to TRBJ2-4; TRBD2 is a possible D gene (5 bases). This CDR3 contains 15 residues. Trimming shortened V by 0 bases and J by 0 bases, and 9 bases separated the two germline ends. CDR1 is SQVTM and CDR2 is ANQGSEA in the germline V gene.

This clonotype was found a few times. The CDR3 sequence: CSARADGGYEQYF. For the CDR3, the DNA is TGCAGTGCTAGAGCGGACGGGGGCTACGAGCAGTACTTC. The chain combines TRBV20-1 with TRBJ2-7, with D possibly being TRBD2 (6 bases). The CDR3 runs to 13 residues. Germline V gene sequence: CDR1 DFQATT, CDR2 SNEGSKA (reference sequence). With 1 base removed from V and 3 bases from J, the gap between germline ends came to 10 bases.

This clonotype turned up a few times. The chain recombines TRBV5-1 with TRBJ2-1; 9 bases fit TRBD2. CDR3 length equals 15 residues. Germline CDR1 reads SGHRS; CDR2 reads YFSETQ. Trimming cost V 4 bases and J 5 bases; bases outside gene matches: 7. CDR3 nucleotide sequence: TGCGCCAGCAGCAGTAGCGGGAGTTTCGACAATGAGCAGTTCTTC. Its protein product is CASSSSGSFDNEQFF. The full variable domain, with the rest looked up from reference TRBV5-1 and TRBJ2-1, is KAGVTQTPRYLIKTRGQQVTLSCSPISGHRSVSWYQQTPGQGLQFLFEYFSETQRNKGNFPGRFSGRQFSNSRSEMNVSTLELGDSALYLCASSSSGSFDNEQFFGPGTRLTVL.

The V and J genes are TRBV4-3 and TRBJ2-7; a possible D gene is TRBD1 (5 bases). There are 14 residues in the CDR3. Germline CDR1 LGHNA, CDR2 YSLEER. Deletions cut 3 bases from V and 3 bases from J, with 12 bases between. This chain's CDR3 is CASSHRTGHYEQYF. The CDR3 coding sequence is TGCGCCAGCAGCCACAGAACAGGTCACTACGAGCAGTACTTC.

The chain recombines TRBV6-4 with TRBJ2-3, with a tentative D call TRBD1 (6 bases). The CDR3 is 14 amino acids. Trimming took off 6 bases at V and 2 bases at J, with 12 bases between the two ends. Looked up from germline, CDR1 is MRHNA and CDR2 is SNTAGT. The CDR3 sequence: CASSRDTATDTQYF. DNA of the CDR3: TGTGCCAGCAGCAGGGACACTGCCACAGATACGCAGTATTTT.

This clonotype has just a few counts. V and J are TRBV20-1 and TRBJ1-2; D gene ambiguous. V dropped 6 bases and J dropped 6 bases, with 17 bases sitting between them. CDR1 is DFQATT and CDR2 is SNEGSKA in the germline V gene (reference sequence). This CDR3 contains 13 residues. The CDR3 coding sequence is TGCAGTGCCCCGCCCCGGTTGACGCATGGCTACACCTTC. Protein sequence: CSAPPRLTHGYTF.